A selection of T cell receptor beta chains follows, all from one sample in a study of blood T cell repertoires in COVID-19. Assay: immunoSEQ multiplex PCR; the TCRdb copy retains only in-frame clones and omits some. The sample lists around 200,000 clones; approximately 91% were seen once. Sequenced input: PBMCs or T cells enriched from blood (not recorded which). Every receptor here comes from a woman aged 18-30 years who had recovered from COVID-19. CDR3s include the opening cysteine and the closing phenylalanine or tryptophan. The order of the fields is V gene, J gene, D gene, clone size, CDR3 DNA, CDR3 protein. D genes are given only for firm matches. Expanded clones are given a class, and other clones once, few, many or no size at all.

V gene: TRBV24-1
J gene: TRBJ2-5
D gene: -
clone size: -
CDR3 DNA: TGTGCCACCAATTCCGGCGGCCAAGAGACCCAGTACTTC
CDR3 protein: CATNSGGQETQYF

V gene: TRBV5-4
J gene: TRBJ1-1
D gene: TRBD1
clone size: -
CDR3 DNA: TGTGCCAGCAGCTTCCCGACAGGGACGAACACTGAAGCTTTCTTT
CDR3 protein: CASSFPTGTNTEAFF

V gene: TRBV9
J gene: TRBJ2-5
D gene: -
clone size: -
CDR3 DNA: TGTGCCAGCAGCCCCACAGGAGTCGGGACCCAGTACTTC
CDR3 protein: CASSPTGVGTQYF

V gene: TRBV3-1/TRBV3-2
J gene: TRBJ2-2
D gene: TRBD2
clone size: -
CDR3 DNA: TGTGCCAGCAGCCACCGTAGCGGGAGGGGGAACACCGGGGAGCTGTTTTTT
CDR3 protein: CASSHRSGRGNTGELFF

V gene: TRBV29-1
J gene: TRBJ2-1
D gene: -
clone size: -
CDR3 DNA: TGCAGCGTTCGTAGGGAGGAACTAGCCTACAATGAGCAGTTCTTC
CDR3 protein: CSVRREELAYNEQFF

V gene: TRBV10-1
J gene: TRBJ2-1
D gene: TRBD2
clone size: few
CDR3 DNA: TGCGCCAGCAGAACTTCGACGGGGGGGGCGTACAGGAATGAGCAGTTCTTC
CDR3 protein: CASRTSTGGAYRNEQFF

V gene: TRBV6-5
J gene: TRBJ2-7
D gene: -
clone size: -
CDR3 DNA: TGTGCCAGCAGTTCGCCCGGACTGACTTACGAGCAGTACTTC
CDR3 protein: CASSSPGLTYEQYF

V gene: TRBV2
J gene: TRBJ1-1
D gene: -
clone size: -
CDR3 DNA: TGTGCCAGCTTCGGGGGGGGAGGCACTGAAGCTTTCTTT
CDR3 protein: CASFGGGGTEAFF

V gene: TRBV6-5
J gene: TRBJ1-1
D gene: TRBD1
clone size: -
CDR3 DNA: TGTGCCAGCAGCTTTCGGACAGGGCGGAACACTGAAGCTTTCTTT
CDR3 protein: CASSFRTGRNTEAFF

V gene: TRBV5-1
J gene: TRBJ1-1
D gene: -
clone size: -
CDR3 DNA: TGCGCCAGCAGCTTGTCCGGGATGGACACTGAAGCTTTCTTT
CDR3 protein: CASSLSGMDTEAFF

V gene: TRBV28
J gene: TRBJ1-5
D gene: -
clone size: once
CDR3 DNA: TGTGCCAGCAGTTCGACGGACACGGTGGGAAGCAATCAGCCCCAGCATTTT
CDR3 protein: CASSSTDTVGSNQPQHF

V gene: TRBV7-2
J gene: TRBJ2-2
D gene: TRBD2
clone size: -
CDR3 DNA: TGTGCCAGCAGCTTACTAAGGCGGGCTAGCGGGAGGTCGACCGGGGAGCTGTTTTTT
CDR3 protein: CASSLLRRASGRSTGELFF

V gene: TRBV6-5
J gene: TRBJ1-3
D gene: TRBD1
clone size: -
CDR3 DNA: TGTGCCAGCAGACCCTGGACAGGGGCTGGAAACACCATATATTTT
CDR3 protein: CASRPWTGAGNTIYF

V gene: TRBV5-6
J gene: TRBJ2-5
D gene: TRBD2
clone size: -
CDR3 DNA: TGTGCCAGCAGCCGCGGGGGGGGGCTCCAAGAGACCCAGTACTTC
CDR3 protein: CASSRGGGLQETQYF

V gene: TRBV25-1
J gene: TRBJ1-3
D gene: TRBD1
clone size: -
CDR3 DNA: TGTGCCAGCAGTCCGCGGACAGGTCACTCTGGAAACACCATATATTTT
CDR3 protein: CASSPRTGHSGNTIYF

V gene: TRBV4-3
J gene: TRBJ2-7
D gene: -
clone size: -
CDR3 DNA: TGCGCCAGCAGCCAAGATTCGGGGGAGTCTGCCGAGCAGTACTTC
CDR3 protein: CASSQDSGESAEQYF

V gene: TRBV24-1
J gene: TRBJ2-5
D gene: -
clone size: -
CDR3 DNA: TGTGCCACGCGGGTGGTGGAGACCCAGTACTTC
CDR3 protein: CATRVVETQYF

V gene: TRBV3-1/TRBV3-2
J gene: TRBJ2-7
D gene: -
clone size: -
CDR3 DNA: TGTGCCAGCAGCAAGCAGGGTTACGAGCAGTACTTC
CDR3 protein: CASSKQGYEQYF

V gene: TRBV5-3
J gene: TRBJ2-5
D gene: TRBD2
clone size: -
CDR3 DNA: TGTGCCAGAAGCGGGGGCGACTGGACTAGCGGTTGGGGAGAGACCCAGTACTTC
CDR3 protein: CARSGGDWTSGWGETQYF

V gene: TRBV3-1/TRBV3-2
J gene: TRBJ2-7
D gene: -
clone size: -
CDR3 DNA: TGTGCCAGCAGCCAATTGGCAGGGGCCCTCTACGAGCAGTACTTC
CDR3 protein: CASSQLAGALYEQYF

V gene: TRBV3-1/TRBV3-2
J gene: TRBJ2-7
D gene: TRBD2
clone size: -
CDR3 DNA: TGTGCCAGCAGCCACCTAGCGGGAGGGGGAGAGCAGTACTTC
CDR3 protein: CASSHLAGGGEQYF

V gene: TRBV27
J gene: TRBJ2-1
D gene: TRBD2
clone size: -
CDR3 DNA: TGTGCCAGCAAGAAGATGGCTAGCGGAATCAACAATGAGCAGTTCTTC
CDR3 protein: CASKKMASGINNEQFF

V gene: TRBV28
J gene: TRBJ1-5
D gene: TRBD1
clone size: once
CDR3 DNA: TGTGCCAGCAGTTTATTTGTTAGGGGCAGGGGGCGTGGGGCAGATCAGCCCCAGCATTTT
CDR3 protein: CASSLFVRGRGRGADQPQHF

V gene: TRBV13
J gene: TRBJ2-3
D gene: TRBD2
clone size: -
CDR3 DNA: TGTGCCAGCAGCTTAGAGTTGTTTCGGCCTCGGCGGGAGGGCGGAGATACGCAGTATTTT
CDR3 protein: CASSLELFRPRREGGDTQYF

V gene: TRBV2
J gene: TRBJ2-3
D gene: -
clone size: -
CDR3 DNA: TGTGCCAGCAAGGTGGTAGACTTTACAGATACGCAGTATTTT
CDR3 protein: CASKVVDFTDTQYF

V gene: TRBV9
J gene: TRBJ2-1
D gene: TRBD2
clone size: -
CDR3 DNA: TGTGCCAGCAGCCCCTACCCCCGGGCTCCTAGCGGGAGGGCCATCTACAATGAGCAGTTCTTC
CDR3 protein: CASSPYPRAPSGRAIYNEQFF

V gene: TRBV7-2
J gene: TRBJ2-7
D gene: TRBD2
clone size: -
CDR3 DNA: TGTGCCAGCAGCTTCTATAGCGGGAGGGGGTACGAGCAGTACTTC
CDR3 protein: CASSFYSGRGYEQYF

V gene: TRBV18
J gene: TRBJ2-7
D gene: -
clone size: -
CDR3 DNA: TGTGCCAGCTCGCAAACGCCGGGATCCCCCCTTGGTGAGCAGTACTTC
CDR3 protein: CASSQTPGSPLGEQYF

V gene: TRBV5-1
J gene: TRBJ2-1
D gene: -
clone size: -
CDR3 DNA: TGCGCCAGCAGCTTGGATGCTAATCGCTACAATGAGCAGTTCTTC
CDR3 protein: CASSLDANRYNEQFF

V gene: TRBV7-9
J gene: TRBJ2-7
D gene: TRBD1
clone size: -
CDR3 DNA: TGTGCCAGCAGCTTTACAAGGACAGGCCGCCCTTACGAGCAGTACTTC
CDR3 protein: CASSFTRTGRPYEQYF

V gene: TRBV7-9
J gene: TRBJ1-2
D gene: -
clone size: -
CDR3 DNA: TGTGCCAGCAGCTTAGCTGGAGGCTATGGCTACACCTTC
CDR3 protein: CASSLAGGYGYTF

V gene: TRBV6-4
J gene: TRBJ2-2
D gene: TRBD2
clone size: -
CDR3 DNA: TGTGCCAGCAGCCCCATGGGGGGGTCCACCGGGGAGCTGTTTTTT
CDR3 protein: CASSPMGGSTGELFF

V gene: TRBV6-5
J gene: TRBJ2-1
D gene: TRBD2
clone size: -
CDR3 DNA: TGTGCCACCAGGGACTATTACAATGAGCAGTTCTTC
CDR3 protein: CATRDYYNEQFF

V gene: TRBV28
J gene: TRBJ1-5
D gene: -
clone size: -
CDR3 DNA: TGTGCCAGCAAGAAGTGGGGGGGTTTGGATAGCAATCAGCCCCAGCATTTT
CDR3 protein: CASKKWGGLDSNQPQHF

V gene: TRBV6-5
J gene: TRBJ2-7
D gene: TRBD2
clone size: -
CDR3 DNA: TGTGCCAGCAGTTACGAGACTAGCGGGAAGTACGAGCAGTACTTC
CDR3 protein: CASSYETSGKYEQYF

V gene: TRBV5-1
J gene: TRBJ2-2
D gene: TRBD2
clone size: -
CDR3 DNA: TGCGCCAGCAGCTTGCGGGAGGCTTCCACCGGGGAGCTGTTTTTT
CDR3 protein: CASSLREASTGELFF

V gene: TRBV27
J gene: TRBJ1-2
D gene: -
clone size: -
CDR3 DNA: TGTGCCAGCAGTTTTCGGACAGACTATGGCTACACCTTC
CDR3 protein: CASSFRTDYGYTF

V gene: TRBV28
J gene: TRBJ1-2
D gene: -
clone size: -
CDR3 DNA: TGTGCCAGCAGCTCTACGGGGTCAGACTATGGCTACACCTTC
CDR3 protein: CASSSTGSDYGYTF

V gene: TRBV4-2
J gene: TRBJ2-7
D gene: TRBD2
clone size: -
CDR3 DNA: TGTGCCAGCAGCCATACTAGCGGGGATAGCTCCTACGAGCAGTACTTC
CDR3 protein: CASSHTSGDSSYEQYF

V gene: TRBV7-8
J gene: TRBJ2-1
D gene: TRBD2
clone size: -
CDR3 DNA: TGTGCCAGCAGCCCAAGGACTAGCGGGATTCTGAATGAGCAGTTCTTC
CDR3 protein: CASSPRTSGILNEQFF

V gene: TRBV6-2/TRBV6-3
J gene: TRBJ2-7
D gene: TRBD1
clone size: -
CDR3 DNA: TGTGCCAGCAGTCCGGGACAGGGTTATAGCGAGCAGTACTTC
CDR3 protein: CASSPGQGYSEQYF

V gene: TRBV7-8
J gene: TRBJ2-3
D gene: -
clone size: -
CDR3 DNA: TGTGCCAGCAGCCAACAGGGTTTTAGCACAGATACGCAGTATTTT
CDR3 protein: CASSQQGFSTDTQYF

V gene: TRBV7-8
J gene: TRBJ2-7
D gene: -
clone size: -
CDR3 DNA: TGTGCCAGCAGCCGCGTCGGGACTTCGCTAGGGGCCCTCGAGCAGTACTTC
CDR3 protein: CASSRVGTSLGALEQYF

V gene: TRBV4-3
J gene: TRBJ1-2
D gene: -
clone size: -
CDR3 DNA: TGCGCCAGCAGCTACCGAGGACCGGGGGGGGGCTACACCTTC
CDR3 protein: CASSYRGPGGGYTF

V gene: TRBV9
J gene: TRBJ1-6
D gene: TRBD1
clone size: -
CDR3 DNA: TGTGCCAGCAGCAAGGGACAGGGGAATAATTCACCCCTCCACTTT
CDR3 protein: CASSKGQGNNSPLHF

V gene: TRBV28
J gene: TRBJ2-7
D gene: -
clone size: -
CDR3 DNA: TGTGCCAGCAGTTTAGACAGTCCGTCCTACGAGCAGTACTTC
CDR3 protein: CASSLDSPSYEQYF

V gene: TRBV30
J gene: TRBJ1-6
D gene: -
clone size: few
CDR3 DNA: TGTGCCTGGAGGCACCTATTGTCTCCCCTCCACTTT
CDR3 protein: CAWRHLLSPLHF

V gene: TRBV2
J gene: TRBJ2-2
D gene: TRBD1
clone size: -
CDR3 DNA: TGTGCCAGCCACGGACAGGGGAACACCGGGGAGCTGTTTTTT
CDR3 protein: CASHGQGNTGELFF

V gene: TRBV9
J gene: TRBJ2-3
D gene: -
clone size: -
CDR3 DNA: TGTGCCAGCAGCGACAGGGGGGGGAGCACAGATACGCAGTATTTT
CDR3 protein: CASSDRGGSTDTQYF